This T cell receptor (beta chain) was identified during a study of blood T cells in healthy people across ages. Using a J-beta primer mix together with a sample-barcoded 5' primer, a second PCR was run for roughly 7 to 11 cycles. Every cDNA was tagged by a template-switch adaptor with 12 random nucleotides. TCRdb re-derived calls from the 5' RACE reads in MiXCR, one entry per CDR3 protein. Of roughly 500,000 distinct CDR3 sequences listed, 25% to 30% were seen once; the top ten hold 15% to 20%. This clonotype occurred many times. Germline V gene sequence: CDR1 DFQATT, CDR2 SNEGSKA (reference sequence). Unmatched junction bases numbered 2, after V lost 6 bases and J lost 5 bases. CDR3 size: 13 residues.

The TCR originated in a woman between 70 and 85 years old in good health. The sequencing input was blood. The V gene is TRBV20-1, the J gene TRBJ2-5; 14 nucleotides align to TRBD2. The CDR3 here is CSARTSGGETQYF. CDR3 DNA sequence: TGCAGTGCACGGACTAGCGGGGGGGAGACCCAGTACTTC.